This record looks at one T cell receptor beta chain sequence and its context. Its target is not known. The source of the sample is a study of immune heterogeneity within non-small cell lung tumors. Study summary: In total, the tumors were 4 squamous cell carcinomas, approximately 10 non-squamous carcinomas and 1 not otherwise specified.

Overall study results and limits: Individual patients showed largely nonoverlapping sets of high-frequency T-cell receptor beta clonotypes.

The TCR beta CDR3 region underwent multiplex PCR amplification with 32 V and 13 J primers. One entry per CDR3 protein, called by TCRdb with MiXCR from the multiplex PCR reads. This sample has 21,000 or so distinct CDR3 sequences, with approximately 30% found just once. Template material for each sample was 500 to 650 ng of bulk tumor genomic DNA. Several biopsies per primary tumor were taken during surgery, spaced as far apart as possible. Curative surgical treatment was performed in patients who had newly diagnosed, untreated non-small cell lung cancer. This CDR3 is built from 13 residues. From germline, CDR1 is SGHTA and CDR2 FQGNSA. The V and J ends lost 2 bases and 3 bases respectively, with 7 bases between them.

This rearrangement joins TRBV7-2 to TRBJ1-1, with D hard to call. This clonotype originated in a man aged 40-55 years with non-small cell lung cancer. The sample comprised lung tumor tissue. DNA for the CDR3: TGTGCCAGCAGCTTATATTCAGACACTGAAGCTTTCTTT. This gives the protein CASSLYSDTEAFF.